This T cell receptor beta chain was found in a study of T-cell memory formation after mild COVID-19 (dated by TCRdb to 2020 to 2023). With regard to the full study: TCR sequence clusters from the two donors were found to be largely donor specific. T-cell clones expanding and contracting after mild COVID-19 in a couple of donors were tracked by longitudinal TCRalpha and TCRbeta repertoire sequencing. The cohort comprised two young, previously healthy adult volunteers, one female and one male. The paper as a whole reports these results and caveats: The study covered only a couple of mild cases, and larger cohorts including severe cases with pre-infection samples were considered necessary. Balanced CD4/CD8 phenotypes were observed for clones contracting from day 15 to 85, whereas a bias towards CD4+ was observed for a second wave of clones expanding from day 15 to 37. Contracting CD4+ clones were found mainly in CM and EM memory subsets, while CD8+ clones were enriched in EMRA. Some responding clones were detected in pre-infection memory, which suggested that pre-existing cross-reactive memory T cells had joined the SARS-CoV-2 response. The second-wave clones that peaked on day 37 were not confirmed to be SARS-CoV-2 specific.

PBMCs were isolated by Ficoll-Paque density gradient centrifugation. The instrument given in TCRdb is Illumina NovaSeq 6000. cDNA libraries for TCRalpha and TCRbeta were prepared by 5'RACE using constant-segment primers, with sample barcodes and unique molecular identifiers added. Trizol reagent was used to extract RNA from every sample. Libraries were amplified in two PCR steps, with a second sample barcode and Illumina TruSeq adapters added in the second step. Sequencing of the libraries was done on an Illumina NovaSeq, producing 2 x 150 bp paired-end reads. In the source study's methods: Reads were demultiplexed and collapsed into UMI-guided consensus sequences with migec v1.2.7. Using mixcr v2.1.11, UMI consensuses were aligned to TRA and TRB V and J templates and then assembled into clonotypes. A clonotype was counted as expanded or contracted only when both edgeR and NoisET called the clonotype significant, with the noise models trained on biological replicates. edgeR calls used a false discovery rate-adjusted p below 0.01 and a log2 fold-change threshold of 1. PCA with hierarchical clustering of max-normalized trajectories of the 1000 most abundant clonotypes was used as exploratory dynamics analysis. Each responding clone was given a CD4 or CD8 phenotype based on the CD4+ and CD8+ repertoires, which had been sequenced separately. TCRdb took the public reads, trimmed them with fastp at Q25, ran MiXCR for clone calling and kept in-frame beta chains. Each CDR3 protein gets just one entry, which takes the most common genes and DNA from the rows behind it. These V and J calls originate from TCRdb's pipeline instead of the authors' own analysis. This sample holds about 350,000 distinct CDR3 sequences; roughly 15% were observed only once. Of the sample, 22% is held by the ten largest clones.

This clonotype occurred a few times. Its antigen has not been determined. Qualities for individual bases were not recorded, and no much larger clone is one base off. The sequence derives from a man younger than 35 who had mild COVID-19 (a few samples of this study predate the infection). The sample titles of this study are shuffled in the database, so cell type and time point are left out; the donor was told from shared clones. The sequenced sample consisted of PBMCs or a T cell subset sorted from them (not recorded which).

The encoded CDR3 is CASSQDIGGREETQYF. The DNA is as follows: TGTGCCAGCAGCCAAGATATAGGGGGCCGGGAGGAGACCCAGTACTTC. The V and J genes are TRBV4-2 and TRBJ2-5, and perhaps TRBD1 as D gene, on 7 matching bases. Relative to germline, V is 0 bases shorter and J is 5 bases shorter, with 16 bases between their ends. CDR1 LGHNA and CDR2 YNFKEQ were looked up in the germline V gene. Inclusive of the bounding cysteine and phenylalanine, the CDR3 is 16 residues long. The DNA shown is the 48-base CDR3, in frame from base 1.